One and the same sample provided the 15 T cell receptor beta chains below, sequenced in a study of T cell responses to AZD1222 COVID-19 vaccine (dated by TCRdb to the early 2020s). Library prep was done by the immunoSEQ multiplex PCR assay. TCRdb retrieved this table from immuneACCESS and kept in-frame rearrangements only. Not all clones are present; in checked studies, unresolved V genes account for under half, and no reason is known for the remainder. This sample holds about 140,000 clones; about nine tenths were observed only once. Approximately 1.5% of the sample is in the top ten clones. Interpreted using the paper, the time point label stands for: baseline before first vaccination. Sequencing was performed on peripheral blood, taken on day 0 of AZD1222 vaccination. The receptors here all came from an adult in good health.

CDR3 residues: CASSPRGLREEAFF. CDR3 sequence (DNA): TGCGCCAGCAGCCCCAGGGGACTGAGGGAAGAAGCTTTCTTT. This chain joins TRBV5-1 and TRBJ1-1; possible D gene TRBD1, 6 bases. This CDR3 has 14 residues. The germline V and J ends were trimmed by 4 bases and 8 bases, with 18 bases remaining between them. Germline loops: CDR1 SGHRS, CDR2 YFSETQ.

This chain connects TRBV29-1 to TRBJ1-2, with no clear D. V lost 4 bases and J 2 bases, leaving 5 bases between the germline ends. This CDR3 has 11 residues. In germline, CDR1 is SQVTM, CDR2 ANQGSEA. The chain's CDR3 is CSVVENYGYTF. Written as DNA, the CDR3 is TGCAGCGTTGTAGAGAACTATGGCTACACCTTC.

This clone was counted a single time. The genes are TRBV6-5 and TRBJ2-5, with 10 bases aligning to TRBD2. Germline CDR1 and CDR2: MNHEY and SVGAGI. Trimming cost V 0 bases and J 7 bases; bases outside gene matches: 5. The CDR3 is made up of 15 amino acids. CDR3 DNA sequence: TGTGCCAGCAGTTACTCAGGACTAGCGGAAGGGACCCAGTACTTC. As protein: CASSYSGLAEGTQYF.

The chain is built from TRBV6-5 and TRBJ2-7; the match to TRBD2 covers 10 bases. From germline, CDR1 is MNHEY and CDR2 SVGAGI. This CDR3 has 15 amino acids. V was pared by 5 bases and J by 1 base, with 5 bases of the junction left unmatched. This CDR3 reads CASSRTSGDSYEQYF. The CDR3 coding sequence is TGTGCCAGCAGTCGTACTAGCGGGGATTCCTACGAGCAGTACTTC.

The V call is TRBV10-2, the J call TRBJ1-1; D unclear. The V end lost 0 bases, the J end lost 1 base, and 12 bases lay between the germline ends. The CDR3 covers 16 residues. CDR1 and CDR2 from the germline V gene are WSHSY and SAAADI. The CDR3 protein is CASSESLKGKNTEAFF. The CDR3 bases are TGCGCCAGCAGTGAGTCTCTGAAGGGCAAGAACACTGAAGCTTTCTTT.

V and J are TRBV5-4 and TRBJ2-1, with D perhaps assigned TRBD1 or TRBD2 (5 bases each). CDR3 size: 16 residues. The V end was cut by 4 bases, the J end by 0 bases, with 14 bases between. CDR1 is SGHNT, CDR2 YYREEE, per germline (reference sequence). CDR3 DNA sequence: TGTGCCAGCAGCCCCACGGGTGGGGGCTCCTACAATGAGCAGTTCTTC. Protein sequence: CASSPTGGGSYNEQFF.

V usage is TRBV28 and J usage is TRBJ1-1, with TRBD1 as a possible D gene (6 bases). Trimming removed 4 bases at V and 1 base at J, with 13 bases between. This CDR3 is built from 15 residues. The germline V gene has CDR1 MDHEN and CDR2 SYDVKM. In DNA form, the CDR3 reads TGTGCCAGCAGTTCGGATTGGACAGCGAACACTGAAGCTTTCTTT. It codes for CASSSDWTANTEAFF.

The chain joins TRBV10-3 to TRBJ1-6; tentative D call: TRBD1 (5 bases). The CDR3 has 16 residues. V was pared by 2 bases and J by 5 bases, with 13 bases between. Germline CDR1 reads ENHRY; CDR2 reads SYGVKD. CDR3 sequence: CAISETGGRNNSPLHF. CDR3 in DNA: TGTGCCATCAGTGAGACAGGCGGGAGGAATAATTCACCCCTCCACTTT.

J is TRBJ2-1 and V is TRBV3-1 (or the pseudogene TRBV3-2); D is undetermined. V dropped 4 bases and J dropped 5 bases, with 15 bases sitting between them. Germline V CDR1 and CDR2: LGHDT, YNNKEL (reference sequence). CDR3 size: 15 residues. This chain's CDR3 is CASSPASADHNEQFF. In DNA form, the CDR3 reads TGTGCCAGCAGCCCAGCCTCGGCAGACCACAATGAGCAGTTCTTC.

V gene TRBV7-2 combines with J gene TRBJ1-4; D gene unclear. CDR3 length: 13 residues. V was cut by 5 bases and J by 6 bases, with 10 bases left in between. Germline V gene lookup returns CDR1 SGHTA and CDR2 FQGNSA. The CDR3 nucleotides are TGTGCCAGCAGCCCTAGCCCGGATGAAAAACTGTTTTTT. Amino acids: CASSPSPDEKLFF.

V usage is TRBV7-9 and J usage is TRBJ1-4; TRBD1 matches at 8 bases. Trimming took 5 bases from V and 5 from J; bases not matched to a gene: 7. The CDR3 loop spans 15 amino acids. Germline CDR1 and CDR2: SEHNR and FQNEAQ (reference sequence). The CDR3: CASSAQQGENEKLFF. DNA of the CDR3: TGTGCCAGCAGCGCCCAACAGGGGGAGAATGAAAAACTGTTTTTT.

The V gene is TRBV18, the J gene TRBJ2-7; 7 nucleotides agree with TRBD1. The germline CDR1 and CDR2 sequences are KGHSH and LQKENI. Trimming removed 6 bases from V and 4 bases from J; junction bases left unmatched: 15. CDR3 size: 16 residues. CDR3 sequence: CASSPTPGQSPYEQYF. The DNA for the CDR3 is TGTGCCAGCTCTCCAACTCCGGGACAGTCCCCTTACGAGCAGTACTTC.

The genes are TRBV2 and TRBJ1-2; 7 nucleotides align to TRBD1. The CDR3 totals 13 residues. Germline CDR1 and CDR2: SNHLY and FYNNEI. The junction had 6 bases not matched to a gene; V was cut back by 8 bases and J by 3 bases. The CDR3 DNA is TGTGCCAGCTCATACGGGACAGACTATGGCTACACCTTC. Protein product: CASSYGTDYGYTF.

The rearrangement uses TRBV27 and TRBJ2-7; TRBD2 agrees at 13 bases. CDR3 length equals 15 residues. Germline CDR1 and CDR2: MNHEY and SMNVEV (reference sequence). After removal of 5 bases from V and 2 bases from J, the junction contained 3 bases not matched to a gene. In DNA, the CDR3 is TGTGCCAGCAGTCCAGGGACTAGCGGGACCTACGAGCAGTACTTC. Protein sequence: CASSPGTSGTYEQYF.

This chain uses TRBV13 with TRBJ2-7; tentatively, D is TRBD2 (6 bases). Trimming cost V 5 bases and J 2 bases, with 19 bases left between them. The CDR3 spans 16 residues. CDR1 and CDR2 (germline): PRHDT, FYEKMQ (reference sequence). In nucleotides, the CDR3 is TGTGCCAGCAGCCCCTCCTGGAGGACTACGACCTACGAGCAGTACTTC. Amino acid sequence: CASSPSWRTTTYEQYF.